This TCR beta chain originates from a study of blood T cell repertoires in COVID-19. Turning to the study itself: The study drew acute and convalescent COVID-19 samples from the United States, Italy and Spain.

The assay was immunoSEQ multiplex PCR, and TCRdb's table has in-frame clones only and misses some. The top ten hold roughly 1.4% of the sample, which has more than 350,000 clones, roughly 88% seen once. In assigning cohorts, the study relied on participant-reported clinical history. Participants in the exposed group had met a COVID-19 case in the 2 weeks before joining the study. Trimming took off 2 bases at V and 4 bases at J, with 11 bases between the two ends. CDR1 and CDR2 (germline): LGHDT, YNNKEL (reference sequence). The CDR3 loop spans 14 amino acids. The sequence came from a woman under 30 who had been exposed to COVID-19. The chain joins TRBV3-1 (or the pseudogene TRBV3-2) to TRBJ1-1; D is perhaps TRBD1 (6 bases). Sequencing input: PBMCs or T cells enriched from blood (not recorded which). This CDR3 reads CASSQLQGATEAFF. In nucleotides, the CDR3 is TGTGCCAGCAGCCAACTACAGGGCGCCACTGAAGCTTTCTTT.